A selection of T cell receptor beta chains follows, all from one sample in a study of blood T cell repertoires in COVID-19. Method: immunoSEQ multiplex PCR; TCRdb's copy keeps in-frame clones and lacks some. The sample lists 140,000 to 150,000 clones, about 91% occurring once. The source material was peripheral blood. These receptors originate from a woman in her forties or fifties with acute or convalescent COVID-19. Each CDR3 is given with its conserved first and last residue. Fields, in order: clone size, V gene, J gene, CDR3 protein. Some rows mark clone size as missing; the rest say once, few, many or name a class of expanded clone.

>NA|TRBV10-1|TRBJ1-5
CASTTDAWILSNQPQHF
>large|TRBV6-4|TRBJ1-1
CASSATDNTEAFF
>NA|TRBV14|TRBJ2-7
CASSHLTVTLYEQYF
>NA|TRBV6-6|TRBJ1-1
CASSYGGQNTEAFF
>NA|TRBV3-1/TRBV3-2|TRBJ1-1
CASSQWGAGAEPFF
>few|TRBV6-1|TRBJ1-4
CASSDMAQVEKLFF
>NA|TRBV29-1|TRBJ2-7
CSVEEDSSGSSYEQYF
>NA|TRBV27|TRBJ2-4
CASTVLAKNIQYF
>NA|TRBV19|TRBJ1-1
CASSIGDTNTEAFF
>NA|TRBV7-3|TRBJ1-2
CASSLSPDYGYTF
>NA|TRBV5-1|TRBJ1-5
CASSPYEGDQPQHF
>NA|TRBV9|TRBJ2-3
CASGKVMTSGGTDTQYF
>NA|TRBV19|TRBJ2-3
CATRRGQGVTDTQYF
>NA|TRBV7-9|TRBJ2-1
CASSAPGHLYNEQFF
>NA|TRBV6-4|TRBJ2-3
CASSHDGRTDTQYF
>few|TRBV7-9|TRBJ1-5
CASSLAGSNQPQHF
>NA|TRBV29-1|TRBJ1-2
CSVEDKGRGKEGYTF
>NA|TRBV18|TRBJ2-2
CASSPPMASGRDTGELFF
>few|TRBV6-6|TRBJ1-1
CASSYSQGEAFF
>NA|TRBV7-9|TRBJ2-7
CASSLAGGYEQYF
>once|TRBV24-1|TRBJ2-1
CATSYEQGSYNEQFF
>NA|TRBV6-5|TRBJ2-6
CASTRGVSGANVLTF
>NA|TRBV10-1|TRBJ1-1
CASSDVAGENTEAFF